The 8 T cell receptor beta chains below were found in one sample sequenced in a study of CD8 T cells in Susac syndrome. RNA totalling about 0.45 to 1 ug underwent reverse transcription with random hexamers. In TCRdb, the immunoSEQ multiplex PCR reads were re-called with MiXCR into one record per CDR3 protein. This table has approximately 70,000 distinct CDR3 sequences, 94% appearing once. The sequenced sample consisted of CD8+ T cells from PBMCs. All receptors come from a human donor with multiple sclerosis.

The genes are TRBV27 and TRBJ2-7, with 9 bases matching TRBD1. V lost 6 bases to trimming and J lost 5 bases; unmatched junction nucleotides: 11. The germline CDR1 and CDR2 sequences are MNHEY and SMNVEV (reference sequence). The CDR3 consists of 15 residues. DNA for the CDR3: TGTGCCAGCAGCCCCGGGGACAGGGCATTGGACGAGCAGTACTTC. Amino acid sequence: CASSPGDRALDEQYF.

The chain uses TRBV30 and TRBJ1-2, with D perhaps matching TRBD1 (5 bases). This CDR3 is built from 12 residues. Deletions cut 7 bases from V and 1 base from J, with 10 bases between. The germline V gene encodes CDR1 GTSNPN and CDR2 SVGIG (reference sequence). The CDR3 coding sequence is TGTGCCTCCTCGACAGTTAACTATGGCTACACCTTC. Amino acids: CASSTVNYGYTF.

The chain recombines TRBV7-2 with TRBJ2-1; weak D call: TRBD1 (6 bases). CDR1 and CDR2 (germline): SGHTA, FQGNSA. The germline V and J ends were trimmed by 5 bases and 4 bases, with 18 bases remaining between them. The length of the CDR3 is 16 residues. CDR3 in DNA: TGTGCCAGCAGCGTAGAGTCCGGGACACCTTACAATGAGCAGTTCTTC. It specifies CASSVESGTPYNEQFF.

This sequence joins TRBV12-3 or TRBV12-4 and TRBJ1-5, with D tentatively TRBD1 (5 bases). V gave up 3 bases and J gave up 6 bases, with 9 bases separating them. The length of the CDR3 is 13 residues. The CDR3 sequence: CASSLGGGQPQHF. CDR3 sequence (DNA): TGTGCCAGCAGTTTGGGGGGAGGTCAGCCCCAGCATTTT.

The genes are TRBV20-1 and TRBJ2-5; 10 bases are a match to TRBD1. The CDR3 contains 15 residues. Germline CDR1 is DFQATT and CDR2 is SNEGSKA (reference sequence). The trim removed 4 bases at V and 1 base at J, leaving 6 bases unmatched. In nucleotides, the CDR3 is TGCAGTGCTACCGGACAGGGGGGTTTCCAAGAGACCCAGTACTTC. Its protein product is CSATGQGGFQETQYF.

J is TRBJ2-1 and V is TRBV7-9; TRBD1 matches at 7 bases. This CDR3 is 16 amino acids long. Looked up from germline, CDR1 is SEHNR and CDR2 is FQNEAQ (reference sequence). The J segment lost 4 bases and the V segment lost 4 bases, leaving 10 bases of the junction unmatched. The DNA of the CDR3 is TGTGCCAGCAGCTCGGCCCGGGACAGTCCATACAATGAGCAGTTCTTC. It specifies CASSSARDSPYNEQFF.

J is TRBJ2-5 and V is TRBV4-1, with 7 bases matching TRBD2. The CDR3 contains 15 residues. Germline CDR1 and CDR2: MGHRA and YSYEKL. The trim removed 0 bases at V and 1 base at J, leaving 2 bases unmatched. This CDR3 is CASSQDGGGQETQYF. For the CDR3, the DNA is TGCGCCAGCAGCCAAGATGGGGGGGGCCAAGAGACCCAGTACTTC.

The chain recombines TRBV7-9 with TRBJ1-2; D is possibly TRBD1 (5 bases). In germline, CDR1 is SEHNR, CDR2 FQNEAQ (reference sequence). V shed 1 base and J shed 4 bases, with 10 bases lying between them. The CDR3 sequence is 14 residues long. CDR3 residues: CASSLEKTVYGYTF. CDR3 nucleotide sequence: TGTGCCAGCAGCTTAGAGAAGACAGTCTATGGCTACACCTTC.